A single sample gave rise to the 8 T cell receptor beta chains below, sequenced in a study of blood T cell repertoires in COVID-19. This table comes from immunoSEQ multiplex PCR, and its TCRdb copy is limited to in-frame clones, with some not included. The sample lists about 100,000 clones, 85% occurring once. Sequencing was carried out using peripheral blood. The receptors shown here come from a woman aged 70-85 years with active or convalescent COVID-19.

The chain has TRBV12-5 and TRBJ1-2, with 11 bases fitting TRBD1. The V gene's germline CDR1 is LGHNT and CDR2 FRNRAP. The CDR3 sequence is 15 residues long. J was trimmed by 8 bases and V by 3 bases; bases with no gene match: 8. CDR3 amino acids: CASGLPGTGGRGYTF. The DNA for the CDR3 is TGTGCTAGTGGTTTACCCGGGACAGGGGGACGAGGCTACACCTTC. Combining the CDR3 with reference TRBV12-5 and TRBJ1-2 gives the whole variable domain DARVTQTPRHKVTEMGQEVTMRCQPILGHNTVFWYRQTMMQGLELLAYFRNRAPLDDSGMPKDRFSAEMPDATLATLKIQPSEPRDSAVYFCASGLPGTGGRGYTFGSGTRLTVV.

The CDR3 DNA follows: TGTGCCACCAGTGATCAAGGGAGTTCTAACTATGGCTACACCTTC. It is translated as CATSDQGSSNYGYTF. The chain joins TRBV24-1 to TRBJ1-2; the D is unclear. Germline V lookup: CDR1 KGHDR, CDR2 SFDVKD. There are 15 residues in the CDR3. Trimming pared 3 bases from V and 0 bases from J, leaving 10 bases between.

The V and J genes are TRBV10-3 and TRBJ1-2, with D perhaps matching TRBD1 (5 bases). Germline-derived CDR1 and CDR2 are ENHRY and SYGVKD. The CDR3 loop spans 16 amino acids. V gave up 2 bases and J gave up 2 bases, with 15 bases separating them. CDR3 nucleotide sequence: TGTGCCATCAGTGAGACAGGTCAACTGAGGAACTATGGCTACACCTTC. Protein: CAISETGQLRNYGYTF.

This chain uses TRBV4-3 with TRBJ2-3, with TRBD2 matching 11 bases. The ends lost 5 bases at V and 1 base at J; junction bases unmatched: 5. In germline, CDR1 is LGHNA, CDR2 YSLEER. CDR3 length equals 16 residues. Here the CDR3 reads CASSDTSGRGTDTQYF. The DNA of the CDR3 is TGCGCCAGCAGCGATACTAGCGGGAGAGGCACAGATACGCAGTATTTT.

The chain carries TRBV15 and TRBJ1-3; 10 bases agree with TRBD1. CDR1 LNHNV and CDR2 YYDKDF come from the germline V gene (reference sequence). The CDR3 loop spans 16 amino acids. V dropped 3 bases and J dropped 3; count of bases not matched to a gene: 5. CDR3 residues: CATSSRQGARGNTIYF. CDR3 nucleotides: TGTGCCACCAGCAGCAGACAGGGGGCGCGTGGAAACACCATATATTTT.

This chain connects TRBV28 to TRBJ1-5, with 7 bases fitting TRBD1. Germline values: CDR1 MDHEN, CDR2 SYDVKM. This CDR3 contains 13 residues. V trimming: 8 bases; J trimming: 2 bases; junction bases outside the gene matches: 3. CDR3 in DNA: TGTGCCAGCGTTACAGGGGGCAATCAGCCCCAGCATTTT. This sequence encodes CASVTGGNQPQHF.

This clone was seen a single time. In DNA, the CDR3 is TGTGCCAGCAGTCTCGACGGGTATGAAAAACTGTTTTTT. Translated: CASSLDGYEKLFF. The V gene is TRBV6-2 or TRBV6-3, the J gene TRBJ1-4; the D is unclear. The V gene's germline CDR1 is MNHEY and CDR2 SVGEGT. V lost 5 bases and J lost 6, with 10 bases in between. The CDR3 totals 13 residues.

This chain connects TRBV15 to TRBJ2-5; 8 positions agree with TRBD2. The CDR3 is 14 residues long. Trimming removed 2 bases from V and 5 bases from J; junction bases left unmatched: 4. Germline CDR1 and CDR2: LNHNV and YYDKDF (reference sequence). CDR3 amino acids: CATSRISGGETQYF. The CDR3 coding sequence is TGTGCCACCAGCAGAATCAGCGGGGGCGAGACCCAGTACTTC.